The 18 T cell receptor beta chains below come from one sample, sequenced in a study of siplizumab effects on memory and regulatory T cells. Here immunoSEQ multiplex PCR was the method, and the copy in TCRdb shows in-frame clones only, minus some. The sample shows about 26,000 clones, 75% to 85% of them seen only once. Sequences were obtained from memory CD4+ T cells sorted from blood. The receptors shown here come from a human donor in good health.

The chain joins TRBV19 to TRBJ2-3, with D unclear. Germline V gives CDR1 LNHDA, CDR2 SQIVND (reference sequence). There are 13 residues in the CDR3. V dropped 4 bases and J dropped 1 base, with 6 bases sitting between them. The CDR3 here is CASSRSGTDTQYF. In nucleotides, the CDR3 is TGTGCCAGTAGTAGGTCCGGCACAGATACGCAGTATTTT.

The V and J genes are TRBV5-1 and TRBJ1-2; possible D gene TRBD1, 6 bases. Trimming removed 0 bases at V and 4 bases at J, with 10 bases between. Germline loops: CDR1 SGHRS, CDR2 YFSETQ. The CDR3 runs 14 residues. The CDR3 spells CASSLEGRGYGYTF. The CDR3 DNA reads TGCGCCAGCAGCTTGGAGGGCAGGGGCTATGGCTACACCTTC.

The chain links TRBV6-6 to TRBJ2-7, with 12 bases aligning to TRBD1. The CDR3 is 14 amino acids. Germline V lookup: CDR1 MNHNY, CDR2 SVGAGI (reference sequence). V shed 6 bases and J 5 bases; nucleotides not matched to a gene: 5. For the CDR3, the DNA is TGTGCCAGCAGCCGGGGACAGGGGGCAGACGAGCAGTACTTC. Its translation: CASSRGQGADEQYF.

The rearrangement links TRBV6-5 to TRBJ1-3; D remains ambiguous. This CDR3 comprises 15 residues. Trimming stripped 0 bases from V and 7 bases from J, with 13 bases between. Germline assignment: CDR1 MNHEY and CDR2 SVGAGI. Written as DNA, the CDR3 is TGTGCCAGCAGTTACTCGGGCCCTCTAATCAACACCATATATTTT. Encoded protein: CASSYSGPLINTIYF.

V usage is TRBV7-9 and J usage is TRBJ1-1; the D is unclear. CDR3 length: 12 amino acids. The germline V gene has CDR1 SEHNR and CDR2 FQNEAQ (reference sequence). V was trimmed by 1 base and J by 11 bases, leaving 11 bases between them. The CDR3 sequence is CASSLVVFRAFF. CDR3 sequence (DNA): TGTGCCAGCAGCTTAGTGGTTTTTAGGGCTTTCTTT. Combining the CDR3 with reference TRBV7-9 and TRBJ1-1 gives the whole variable domain DTGVSQNPRHKITKRGQNVTFRCDPISEHNRLYWYRQTLGQGPEFLTYFQNEAQLEKSRLLSDRFSAERPKGSFSTLEIQRTEQGDSAMYLCASSLVVFRAFFGQGTRLTVV.

The genes are TRBV5-4 and TRBJ1-4, with 7 bases lining up with TRBD1. The V and J ends lost 4 bases and 7 bases, in that order; junction bases with no gene match: 10. Germline V gene data show CDR1 as SGHNT and CDR2 as YYREEE (reference sequence). CDR3 length: 15 amino acids. For the CDR3, the DNA is TGTGCCAGCAGCCTCCGGACAGGAAAGGGTGAAAAACTGTTTTTT. This codes for CASSLRTGKGEKLFF.

This chain uses TRBV5-1 with TRBJ2-1, with D tentatively TRBD2 (7 bases). The CDR3 runs to 15 residues. The V end was cut by 0 bases, the J end by 8 bases, with 15 bases between. The germline V gene encodes CDR1 SGHRS and CDR2 YFSETQ. For the CDR3, the DNA is TGCGCCAGCAGCTTGGAGGGGGGAGGGCCGTATGAGCAGTTCTTC. This translates into CASSLEGGGPYEQFF.

This clone was observed a few times. V gene TRBV5-1 combines with J gene TRBJ1-2; 7 bases map to TRBD1. Losses at the gene ends were 5 bases for V and 7 bases for J; bases not matched to a gene: 11. The CDR3 extends over 14 amino acids. Germline V gives CDR1 SGHRS, CDR2 YFSETQ. CDR3 coding DNA: TGCGCCAGCAGGCCGGACAGGCTTTTTAGTGGCTACACCTTC. Its protein product is CASRPDRLFSGYTF.

This sequence joins TRBV2 and TRBJ2-4; tentatively, D is TRBD2 (6 bases). Between the trimmed V and J ends, which lost 4 bases and 7 bases, there was a span of 8 bases. The length of the CDR3 is 12 residues. CDR1 SNHLY and CDR2 FYNNEI come from the germline V gene. This CDR3 is CASSAGGNIQYF. The CDR3 bases are TGTGCCAGCAGTGCTGGGGGGAACATTCAGTACTTC.

The genes are TRBV10-1 and TRBJ2-1; tentative D call: TRBD2 (5 bases). Per germline, CDR1 WNHNN and CDR2 SYGVQD (reference sequence). V gave up 4 bases and J gave up 10 bases, with 23 bases separating them. The CDR3 is 16 residues long. CDR3 bases: TGCGCCAGCAGTGCCCTGGGAAGTTCCCGCGAGGGAGAGCAGTTCTTC. It yields the protein CASSALGSSREGEQFF.

This chain uses TRBV13 with TRBJ2-3; TRBD2 aligns across 11 bases. CDR3 length equals 16 residues. The trim removed 5 bases at V and 1 base at J, leaving 5 bases unmatched. Germline CDR1 is PRHDT and CDR2 is FYEKMQ (reference sequence). CDR3 sequence (DNA): TGTGCCAGCAGCCGCCTGACTAGCGGGGGCACAGATACGCAGTATTTT. Translating gives CASSRLTSGGTDTQYF.

The chain couples TRBV28 to TRBJ1-5; TRBD1 matches 11 bases. Germline CDR1 and CDR2: MDHEN and SYDVKM. J lost 11 bases, V lost 5 bases, and 5 bases had no gene match. The CDR3 is made up of 13 amino acids. CDR3 in amino acids: CASSRTGGRAQHF. The CDR3 nucleotides are TGTGCCAGCAGTCGGACAGGGGGCAGAGCCCAGCATTTT.

This rearrangement joins TRBV19 to TRBJ1-5, with 7 bases that match TRBD1. The CDR3 runs 14 residues. Germline V gene lookup returns CDR1 LNHDA and CDR2 SQIVND (reference sequence). The J segment lost 7 bases and the V segment lost 4 bases, leaving 7 bases of the junction unmatched. The CDR3 DNA is TGTGCCAGTAGTAGAGACAGGGATGGCCAGCCCCAGCATTTT. It specifies CASSRDRDGQPQHF.

This clone was detected a few times. This chain joins TRBV7-9 and TRBJ1-4; 9 positions agree with TRBD1. This CDR3 spans 14 amino acids. Unmatched junction bases numbered 0, after V lost 4 bases and J lost 3 bases. CDR1 is SEHNR and CDR2 is FQNEAQ in the germline V gene (reference sequence). CDR3: CASSWTGANEKLFF. CDR3 nucleotides: TGTGCCAGCAGCTGGACAGGGGCTAATGAAAAACTGTTTTTT.

The chain uses TRBV30 and TRBJ2-7; D is ambiguous. The CDR3 covers 13 residues. Trimming shortened V by 2 bases and J by 2 bases, and 10 bases separated the two germline ends. Germline V gene data show CDR1 as GTSNPN and CDR2 as SVGIG (reference sequence). The CDR3 nucleotides read TGTGCCTGGAGTCAATCCGTAACCTACGAGCAGTACTTC. It specifies CAWSQSVTYEQYF.

V is TRBV10-3 and J is TRBJ1-5; 8 bases are shared with TRBD1. Germline CDR1 is ENHRY and CDR2 is SYGVKD. CDR3 length equals 14 residues. Losses at the gene ends were 6 bases for V and 4 bases for J; bases not matched to a gene: 5. This chain's CDR3 is CAISLGQVNQPQHF. The CDR3 DNA is TGTGCCATCAGCTTGGGACAGGTGAATCAGCCCCAGCATTTT.

V is TRBV9 and J is TRBJ2-1; D is unclear. Trimming shortened V by 0 bases and J by 10 bases, and 5 bases separated the two germline ends. Germline V gene lookup returns CDR1 SGDLS and CDR2 YYNGEE. The CDR3 sequence is 11 residues long. The CDR3 sequence is CASSVEGEQFF. CDR3 DNA: TGTGCCAGCAGCGTAGAAGGGGAGCAGTTCTTC.

The V call is TRBV18, the J call TRBJ2-1; D could derive from TRBD1 or TRBD2 (5 bases each). The CDR3 totals 13 residues. V was pared by 0 bases and J by 9 bases, with 9 bases between. Germline V gene sequence: CDR1 KGHSH, CDR2 LQKENI. As DNA, the CDR3 is TGTGCCAGCTCACCACCGTCGGGACGTGAGCAGTTCTTC. Translating it yields CASSPPSGREQFF.